This TCR beta chain emerged from a study of T cell changes during pregnancy in multiple sclerosis. Profiling relied on immunoSEQ multiplex PCR, and the TCRdb table lists in-frame clones only, not all of them. The sample contains 35,000 to 55,000 clones, around 93% of which appear only once. Comments on this clone: The same CDR3 is also encoded by other DNA sequences in this sample.

This CDR3 has 15 residues. V shed 1 base, J shed 5 bases, and the junction held 4 bases outside the gene matches. The germline V gene has CDR1 LGHNA and CDR2 YNFKEQ. The chain carries TRBV4-2 and TRBJ1-1; 10 bases are a match to TRBD1. The material was CD8+ T cells from peripheral blood mononuclear cells, obtained after pregnancy. This TCR came from a female donor with multiple sclerosis, enrolled in a pregnancy study. The CDR3 sequence: CASSQARTGGTEAFF. The DNA for the CDR3 is TGTGCCAGCAGCCAAGCCCGGACAGGGGGAACTGAAGCTTTCTTT.